The 3 T cell receptor beta chains below all came from one sample that was sequenced in a study of T cells after posttransplantation cyclophosphamide. Treatment was busulfan-fludarabine conditioning, a marrow graft, and cyclophosphamide on days +3 and +4. The table came from immunoSEQ multiplex PCR; TCRdb's copy has only in-frame clones and leaves some out. The table lists 2,000 to 3,000 clones, about 66% of them singletons. The input for sequencing was PBMCs, taken 30 days after allogeneic stem cell transplant with posttransplant cyclophosphamide. These receptors all stem from a female patient aged 50 to 65 who received an allogeneic stem cell transplant from a related donor, was CMV-positive, and had no GVHD. Part of the T cell pool may stem from the graft donor.

The chain uses TRBV6-6 and TRBJ1-2; 8 bases line up with TRBD1. The V gene end was trimmed by 6 bases and the J gene end by 8 bases; junction bases not matched to a gene: 11. Germline V gene data show CDR1 as MNHNY and CDR2 as SVGAGI (reference sequence). This CDR3 has 14 residues. This chain's CDR3 is CASRYRGRAGGYTF. Here the CDR3 DNA reads TGTGCCAGCAGATACAGGGGGAGGGCGGGGGGCTACACCTTC.

The chain combines TRBV6-6 with TRBJ1-1, with 9 positions matching TRBD1. J lost 5 bases, V lost 2 bases, and 6 bases had no gene match. The V gene's germline CDR1 is MNHNY and CDR2 SVGAGI (reference sequence). The CDR3 is 15 amino acids. The CDR3 bases are TGTGCCAGCAGTTACGGGACAGGGCGAGGGACTGAAGCTTTCTTT. This sequence encodes CASSYGTGRGTEAFF.

As DNA, the CDR3 is TGCGCCAGCAGTGAGGGCGGGGGGGAGACAGATACGCAGTATTTT. Its translation is CASSEGGGETDTQYF. The genes are TRBV10-1 and TRBJ2-3; TRBD2 matches at 9 bases. V shed 2 bases and J 3 bases; nucleotides not matched to a gene: 3. The CDR3 sequence is 15 residues long. From germline, CDR1 is WNHNN and CDR2 SYGVQD (reference sequence).